These 27 T cell receptor beta chains originate from one sample sequenced in a study of blood T cell repertoires in COVID-19. Assay: immunoSEQ multiplex PCR; the TCRdb copy retains only in-frame clones and omits some. The sample has 65,000 or so clones, 87% seen once. Sequencing input: peripheral blood. The source is a human donor with acute or convalescent COVID-19. The donor label of this sample is uncertain.

This chain connects TRBV28 to TRBJ2-4; 7 bases are a match to TRBD1. The CDR3 is made up of 14 amino acids. The germline CDR1 and CDR2 sequences are MDHEN and SYDVKM. Trimming removed 5 bases from V and 1 base from J; junction bases left unmatched: 2. The CDR3 spells CASSIQGAKNIQYF. The CDR3 nucleotides are TGTGCCAGCAGTATACAGGGGGCCAAAAACATTCAGTACTTC.

J is TRBJ2-4 and V is TRBV4-1; 8 nucleotides line up with TRBD1. The CDR3 is 16 residues long. Per germline, CDR1 MGHRA and CDR2 YSYEKL. V trimming: 3 bases; J trimming: 3 bases; junction bases outside the gene matches: 7. The CDR3 DNA reads as TGCGCCAGCAGCCATCCTGCAGGGGGCGGCAAAAACATTCAGTACTTC. This encodes CASSHPAGGGKNIQYF.

The count of this clone is one. The V and J genes are TRBV5-1 and TRBJ2-2; 10 bases agree with TRBD2. Germline V gene data show CDR1 as SGHRS and CDR2 as YFSETQ. V lost 5 bases and J lost 4; bases outside the gene matches: 5. The CDR3 is 15 residues long. CDR3 nucleotides: TGCGCCAGCAGTTCGTTAGCGGGGGGCACCGGGGAGCTGTTTTTT. It encodes CASSSLAGGTGELFF.

CDR3: CASSARRDYSYNEQFF. The DNA of the CDR3 is TGCGCCAGCAGCGCGCGGAGGGACTACTCCTACAATGAGCAGTTCTTC. This chain joins TRBV5-1 and TRBJ2-1, with 7 bases that match TRBD2. Trimming removed 4 bases from V and 0 bases from J; junction bases left unmatched: 7. The CDR3 is 16 residues long. Germline loops: CDR1 SGHRS, CDR2 YFSETQ.

The V and J genes are TRBV6-2 or TRBV6-3 and TRBJ1-1; TRBD1 might be the D (6 bases). CDR3 length equals 13 residues. Germline V gene lookup returns CDR1 MNHEY and CDR2 SVGEGT. V dropped 2 bases and J dropped 8 bases, with 12 bases sitting between them. The CDR3 DNA follows: TGTGCCAGCAGTTACGCTAGGGGACAAGAAGCTTTCTTT. It is translated as CASSYARGQEAFF.

The gene calls are TRBV7-3 and TRBJ1-1; D unresolved. Germline assignment: CDR1 SGHTA and CDR2 FQGTGA. The CDR3 loop spans 13 amino acids. The germline V and J ends were trimmed by 4 bases and 1 base, with 7 bases remaining between them. The CDR3 loop reads CASSYGENTEAFF. The CDR3, as DNA: TGTGCCAGCAGCTACGGAGAGAACACTGAAGCTTTCTTT.

This chain links TRBV6-1 with TRBJ2-7; possible D gene TRBD2, 6 bases. Looked up from germline, CDR1 is MNHNS and CDR2 is SASEGT. The CDR3 totals 14 residues. Trimming took off 5 bases at V and 6 bases at J, with 17 bases between the two ends. This CDR3 reads CASSPDYGRGEQYF. DNA of the CDR3: TGTGCCAGCAGTCCGGACTATGGTCGTGGCGAGCAGTACTTC.

The chain couples TRBV6-5 to TRBJ2-2, with a weak D call TRBD1 (6 bases). Per the germline V gene, CDR1 is MNHEY and CDR2 is SVGAGI. Trimming shortened V by 7 bases and J by 0 bases, and 6 bases separated the two germline ends. The CDR3 is 13 residues long. CDR3 DNA sequence: TGTGCCAGCACAGGGGCGAACACCGGGGAGCTGTTTTTT. Protein: CASTGANTGELFF.

The rearrangement joins TRBV5-1 to TRBJ2-3; 10 positions agree with TRBD2. The junction had 3 bases not matched to a gene; V was cut back by 0 bases and J by 2 bases. CDR1 SGHRS and CDR2 YFSETQ come from the germline V gene. The CDR3 is made up of 16 amino acids. The DNA of the CDR3 is TGCGCCAGCAGCTTGGTGACTAGCGGGTACACAGATACGCAGTATTTT. Protein: CASSLVTSGYTDTQYF.

The chain uses TRBV19 and TRBJ1-1; TRBD1 matches 7 bases. Germline-derived CDR1 and CDR2 are LNHDA and SQIVND (reference sequence). V dropped 5 bases and J dropped 1; count of bases not matched to a gene: 4. This CDR3 spans 14 amino acids. CDR3 residues: CASSYQGGNTEAFF. The DNA for the CDR3 is TGTGCCAGTAGTTACCAGGGGGGGAACACTGAAGCTTTCTTT.

This clone was observed a single time. This chain joins TRBV5-1 and TRBJ2-1, with 7 bases matching TRBD2. Germline assignment: CDR1 SGHRS and CDR2 YFSETQ. J gave up 2 bases and V 0 bases, and 8 bases lay outside the gene matches. This CDR3 is built from 17 residues. The CDR3 region has the DNA TGCGCCAGCAGCTTGGCATCTTTAGCGGGCCCCTACAATGAGCAGTTCTTC. Amino acids: CASSLASLAGPYNEQFF.

The chain has TRBV24-1 and TRBJ2-1; 9 bases match TRBD1. This CDR3 has 15 amino acids. Germline V lookup: CDR1 KGHDR, CDR2 SFDVKD. Trimming at V came to 7 bases and at J to 8 bases, leaving 11 bases not matched to a gene. CDR3 bases: TGTGCCACCAGAGGGACAGGGCGAGGGTCCGATGAGCAGTTCTTC. This sequence encodes CATRGTGRGSDEQFF.

V and J are TRBV20-1 and TRBJ1-2; no clear D gene. Per germline, CDR1 DFQATT and CDR2 SNEGSKA (reference sequence). The CDR3 has 13 residues. V gave up 3 bases and J gave up 8 bases, with 16 bases separating them. The CDR3 DNA is TGCAGTGCTAGTAAGGGCGGACTACGGGGCTACACCTTC. It encodes CSASKGGLRGYTF.

The V gene is TRBV7-3, the J gene TRBJ2-3; TRBD2 aligns across 11 bases. The CDR3 has 15 amino acids. Germline CDR1 reads SGHTA; CDR2 reads FQGTGA. V shed 5 bases, J shed 6 bases, and the junction held 7 bases outside the gene matches. In DNA form, the CDR3 reads TGTGCCAGCAGCATCTCTAGCGGGAGGAGGGATACGCAGTATTTT. Amino acids: CASSISSGRRDTQYF.

J is TRBJ1-2 and V is TRBV5-1; possible D gene TRBD1, 6 bases. The V gene's germline CDR1 is SGHRS and CDR2 YFSETQ. This CDR3 is built from 13 residues. Deletions cut 4 bases from V and 8 bases from J, with 15 bases between. CDR3 sequence reads: CASSTETGAGYTF. As DNA, the CDR3 is TGCGCCAGCAGCACCGAGACAGGTGCGGGCTACACCTTC. The entire variable domain, with the rest obtained from reference TRBV5-1 and TRBJ1-2, is as follows: KAGVTQTPRYLIKTRGQQVTLSCSPISGHRSVSWYQQTPGQGLQFLFEYFSETQRNKGNFPGRFSGRQFSNSRSEMNVSTLELGDSALYLCASSTETGAGYTFGSGTRLTVV.

This clone was counted once. The chain is built from TRBV2 and TRBJ1-5; TRBD1 is a possible D gene (6 bases). Per the germline V gene, CDR1 is SNHLY and CDR2 is FYNNEI. The length of the CDR3 is 16 residues. V lost 2 bases to trimming and J lost 7 bases, with 18 bases between them. Here the CDR3 reads CASSEYRQGLGQPQHF. The CDR3 DNA reads TGTGCCAGCAGTGAATATCGGCAGGGGCTCGGGCAGCCCCAGCATTTT.

By its share, this clone is medium-sized. This chain joins TRBV6-5 and TRBJ2-1; 8 bases fit TRBD1. Per the germline V gene, CDR1 is MNHEY and CDR2 is SVGAGI. V gave up 6 bases and J gave up 5 bases; unmatched junction bases: 9. The CDR3 runs 15 residues. The CDR3 protein is CASSSGQGYHNEQFF. The DNA of the CDR3 is TGTGCCAGCAGCTCCGGACAGGGCTACCACAATGAGCAGTTCTTC.

This chain links TRBV9 with TRBJ1-1; D unclear. Germline V lookup: CDR1 SGDLS, CDR2 YYNGEE. V was clipped by 4 bases and J by 3 bases, with 16 bases between them. CDR3 length: 15 residues. CDR3 in DNA: TGTGCCAGCAGCTTCCTGAGTCGGGGTTACACTGAAGCTTTCTTT. This translates into CASSFLSRGYTEAFF.

V gene TRBV28 combines with J gene TRBJ2-1, with TRBD2 matching over 11 bases. After removal of 7 bases from V and 9 bases from J, the junction contained 8 bases not matched to a gene. The CDR3 covers 14 residues. CDR1 MDHEN and CDR2 SYDVKM come from the germline V gene. The CDR3 nucleotides read TGTGCCAGCACTCTACGACTAGCGGGAAGTGAGCAGTTCTTC. It codes for CASTLRLAGSEQFF.

V and J are TRBV7-9 and TRBJ2-1; 8 nucleotides agree with TRBD2. Germline CDR1 is SEHNR and CDR2 is FQNEAQ (reference sequence). This CDR3 has 17 amino acids. After removal of 5 bases from V and 5 bases from J, the junction contained 14 bases not matched to a gene. The DNA of the CDR3 is TGTGCCAGCAGCGTTCGAAGGGGAGCGGGGGATCACAATGAGCAGTTCTTC. Translating gives CASSVRRGAGDHNEQFF.

DNA for the CDR3: TGTGCCAGCAGTTACTCGAGAGGGGGCACTGGAAACACCATATATTTT. Translating it yields CASSYSRGGTGNTIYF. The chain combines TRBV6-5 with TRBJ1-3, with TRBD1 matching 7 bases. J was trimmed by 2 bases and V by 0 bases; bases with no gene match: 4. This CDR3 spans 16 amino acids. Germline values: CDR1 MNHEY, CDR2 SVGAGI.

The chain couples TRBV28 to TRBJ1-1; 8 nucleotides line up with TRBD1. The CDR3 length is 15 residues. After removal of 4 bases from V and 4 bases from J, the junction contained 8 bases not matched to a gene. Germline CDR1 is MDHEN and CDR2 is SYDVKM. CDR3 region: CASSSPTGGGTEAFF. The CDR3 DNA reads as TGTGCCAGCAGTTCACCCACAGGGGGGGGCACTGAAGCTTTCTTT. Drawing the rest from reference TRBV28 and TRBJ1-1, the complete variable domain is DVKVTQSSRYLVKRTGEKVFLECVQDMDHENMFWYRQDPGLGLRLIYFSYDVKMKEKGDIPEGYSVSREKKERFSLILESASTNQTSMYLCASSSPTGGGTEAFFGQGTRLTVV.

The genes are TRBV7-8 and TRBJ1-5; 8 positions agree with TRBD1. The germline V gene encodes CDR1 SGHVS and CDR2 FQNEAQ. This CDR3 spans 19 amino acids. The J segment lost 0 bases and the V segment lost 5 bases, leaving 15 bases of the junction unmatched. For the CDR3, the DNA is TGTGCCAGCAGCATCGGACAGGGTTGGTACCCAGGTAGCAATCAGCCCCAGCATTTT. Protein product: CASSIGQGWYPGSNQPQHF.

The rearrangement links TRBV7-8 to TRBJ1-1, with 8 bases identical to TRBD1. The CDR3 is 14 residues long. The V gene's germline CDR1 is SGHVS and CDR2 FQNEAQ. Germline trimming cut 5 bases from V and 6 bases from J; bases unmatched to any gene: 8. CDR3 sequence (DNA): TGTGCCAGCAGCCCAGGACAGGGTTTGGCTGAAGCTTTCTTT. It codes for CASSPGQGLAEAFF.

The chain recombines TRBV19 with TRBJ1-1; 7 bases line up with TRBD1. The V and J ends lost 5 bases and 4 bases, in that order; junction bases with no gene match: 10. This CDR3 has 15 residues. In germline, CDR1 is LNHDA, CDR2 SQIVND (reference sequence). The CDR3 region has the DNA TGTGCCAGTAGTCCTGAGGGGGCCTGGGGCACTGAAGCTTTCTTT. Its protein is CASSPEGAWGTEAFF. The full variable domain, completed using reference TRBV19 and TRBJ1-1, is DGGITQSPKYLFRKEGQNVTLSCEQNLNHDAMYWYRQDPGQGLRLIYYSQIVNDFQKGDIAEGYSVSREKKESFPLTVTSAQKNPTAFYLCASSPEGAWGTEAFFGQGTRLTVV.

This chain connects TRBV2 to TRBJ1-5; TRBD1 might be the D (5 bases). CDR3 size: 14 residues. Germline V gene sequence: CDR1 SNHLY, CDR2 FYNNEI. The ends were cut back, 1 base at V and 3 bases at J, with 7 bases in the middle. CDR3 region: CASSEVTANQPQHF. The CDR3 bases are TGTGCCAGCAGTGAAGTGACAGCCAATCAGCCCCAGCATTTT.

The chain is built from TRBV6-1 and TRBJ2-1; 11 bases are shared with TRBD1. J was trimmed by 2 bases and V by 4 bases; bases with no gene match: 10. In germline, CDR1 is MNHNS, CDR2 SASEGT. CDR3 length: 18 residues. The CDR3 DNA reads as TGTGCCAGCAGTGGAGCGGGACAGGGGGGACTTCCCTACAATGAGCAGTTCTTC. It translates to CASSGAGQGGLPYNEQFF.